One sample yielded the 24 T cell receptor beta chains listed below, sequenced in a study of type 1 regulatory T cells. No antigen is known for these receptors. Using its own MiXCR run on the reads, TCRdb lists one record per CDR3 protein. Of 60,000 to 70,000 distinct CDR3 sequences in the sample, roughly 50% were seen once. Source material: cultured non-Tr1 T cells, either the whole culture or a sorted T cell fraction (not recorded which). These receptors all come from a human donor in good health.

This chain connects TRBV12-3 or TRBV12-4 to TRBJ2-3; either TRBD1 or TRBD2 may supply D (6 bases each). This CDR3 region has 14 residues. V was pared by 1 base and J by 7 bases, with 12 bases between. The CDR3, as DNA: TGTGCCAGCAGTTTAGAGGGGGGTCGAAATACGCAGTATTTT. The encoded protein is CASSLEGGRNTQYF.

The rearrangement joins TRBV3-1 to TRBJ2-2; tentatively, D is TRBD1 (6 bases). Trimming stripped 1 base from V and 7 bases from J, with 13 bases between. The germline V gene has CDR1 LGHDT and CDR2 YNNKEL (reference sequence). This CDR3 comprises 15 residues. CDR3 coding DNA: TGTGCCAGCAGCCAAGTGACAGGTTCCGGCGGGGAGCTGTTTTTT. Protein: CASSQVTGSGGELFF.

This clonotype showed up just a few times. The V gene is TRBV5-5, the J gene TRBJ1-5; maybe TRBD1 (5 bases). Germline assignment: CDR1 SGHKS and CDR2 YYEKEE (reference sequence). The CDR3 is 15 amino acids. Trimming removed 1 base from V and 2 bases from J, with 10 bases in between. CDR3 protein: CASSLSPGRNQPQHF. The DNA of the CDR3 is TGTGCCAGCAGCTTGTCGCCGGGGCGCAATCAGCCCCAGCATTTT.

The chain carries TRBV29-1 and TRBJ2-2; tentatively, D is TRBD2 (6 bases). This CDR3 region has 11 residues. Germline V CDR1 and CDR2: SQVTM, ANQGSEA. The germline V and J ends were trimmed by 5 bases and 6 bases, with 7 bases remaining between them. The CDR3 bases are TGCAGCGTTTGGGGGGCCGGGGAGCTGTTTTTT. Translation gives CSVWGAGELFF.

To note about this clonotype: One end of the junction is discordant with germline, which a read error may explain. The chain has TRBV19 and TRBJ1-3; D ambiguous. Germline V gene data show CDR1 as LNHDA and CDR2 as SQIVND (reference sequence). This CDR3 has 14 amino acids. The CDR3 protein is CASSIALTTGFLNF. CDR3 coding DNA: TGTGCCAGTAGTATCGCTCTGACCACTGGATTTTTGAATTTT.

The chain combines TRBV30 with TRBJ1-2, with 8 bases fitting TRBD1. With 3 bases clipped from V and 8 bases from J, the junction kept 11 bases outside the gene matches. The CDR3 loop spans 14 amino acids. The germline gives CDR1 GTSNPN, CDR2 SVGIG (reference sequence). The CDR3 sequence: CAWSSGTGSLGYTF. The CDR3 DNA reads as TGTGCCTGGAGCTCCGGGACAGGCAGCCTGGGCTACACCTTC.

This clonotype was found a few times. The J gene is TRBJ1-5, the V gene TRBV12-3 or TRBV12-4, with TRBD1 identical over 9 bases. CDR3 length: 16 residues. V was clipped by 3 bases and J by 0 bases; unmatched bases: 3. The CDR3, as DNA: TGTGCCAGCAGTTTTTCGGACAGGGGTAGCAATCAGCCCCAGCATTTT. Protein product: CASSFSDRGSNQPQHF.

The chain couples TRBV18 to TRBJ1-1; D gene uncertain. The CDR3 runs 13 residues. Between the trimmed V and J ends, which lost 4 bases and 0 bases, there was a span of 6 bases. Germline V lookup: CDR1 KGHSH, CDR2 LQKENI. The DNA of the CDR3 is TGTGCCAGCTCACTGCGCGTGAACACTGAAGCTTTCTTT. Translating it yields CASSLRVNTEAFF.

As for this clonotype: This may be a read error: a much more frequent sequence differs by one nucleotide. The rearrangement uses TRBV20-1 and TRBJ2-4, with TRBD1 identical over 10 bases. Germline assignment: CDR1 DFQATT and CDR2 SNEGSKA (reference sequence). The CDR3 is 14 residues long. Germline trimming cut 5 bases from V and 6 bases from J; bases unmatched to any gene: 7. The CDR3 reads CSAGEGQGRNIQYF. The CDR3 coding sequence is TGCAGTGCTGGGGAGGGACAGGGGAGAAACATTCAGTACTTC.

The J gene is TRBJ2-3, the V gene TRBV5-1; TRBD2 matches 11 bases. The CDR3 sequence is 17 residues long. Germline CDR1 reads SGHRS; CDR2 reads YFSETQ. V was clipped by 1 base and J by 6 bases; unmatched bases: 10. The CDR3 reads CASSLSSGGPMRDTQYF. CDR3 sequence (DNA): TGCGCCAGCAGCTTGTCTAGCGGGGGGCCAATGCGGGATACGCAGTATTTT.

The CDR3 is CASSLEGPNSGNTIYF. The CDR3 DNA is TGCGCCAGCAGCTTGGAGGGACCTAACTCTGGAAACACCATATATTTT. The V call is TRBV5-1, the J call TRBJ1-3, with a possible D match to TRBD1 (5 bases). Germline V gene lookup returns CDR1 SGHRS and CDR2 YFSETQ. The CDR3 is 16 amino acids. Trimming took 0 bases from V and 0 from J, leaving 10 bases between them.

The genes are TRBV12-3 or TRBV12-4 and TRBJ1-1; tentative D call: TRBD1 (5 bases). V was pared by 6 bases and J by 7 bases, with 12 bases between. The CDR3 spans 12 residues. CDR3 in DNA: TGTGCCAGCAGCGGACAAAGGTTTGAAGCTTTCTTT. Translating it yields CASSGQRFEAFF.

The V and J genes are TRBV12-3 or TRBV12-4 and TRBJ2-7; D may correspond to TRBD1 or TRBD2 (6 bases each). The V gene lost 1 base and the J gene lost 6 bases, with 19 bases spanning the gap. The length of the CDR3 is 16 residues. The CDR3 reads CASSLEPGAHRGEQYF. CDR3 nucleotide sequence: TGTGCCAGCAGTTTAGAGCCGGGGGCCCACCGGGGCGAGCAGTACTTC.

The chain couples TRBV6-1 to TRBJ2-7; 10 nucleotides align to TRBD1. From germline, CDR1 is MNHNS and CDR2 SASEGT. This CDR3 region has 14 residues. Unmatched junction bases numbered 9, after V lost 7 bases and J lost 6 bases. The CDR3 here is CASTPRDRGPEQYF. As DNA, the CDR3 is TGTGCCAGCACACCCCGGGACAGGGGTCCCGAGCAGTACTTC.

The V call is TRBV12-3 or TRBV12-4, the J call TRBJ2-4, with TRBD1 identical over 10 bases. This CDR3 is 15 amino acids long. The trim removed 3 bases at V and 7 bases at J, leaving 6 bases unmatched. CDR3 sequence reads: CASSFDRGHGNIQYF. Written as DNA, the CDR3 is TGTGCCAGCAGTTTCGACAGGGGGCATGGTAACATTCAGTACTTC.

This clonotype was observed a handful of times. The chain has TRBV25-1 and TRBJ1-2, with D possibly matching TRBD1 (5 bases). The CDR3 has 13 amino acids. CDR1 is MGHDK, CDR2 SYGVNS, per germline. Trimming stripped 1 base from V and 4 bases from J, with 7 bases between. CDR3 amino acids: CASSELGGYGYTF. The CDR3 bases are TGTGCCAGCAGTGAATTGGGGGGCTATGGCTACACCTTC.

This clonotype was picked up a small number of times. The chain has TRBV12-3 or TRBV12-4 and TRBJ2-2; 8 bases map to TRBD2. V shed 3 bases and J 6 bases; nucleotides not matched to a gene: 9. The CDR3 has 16 amino acids. The chain's CDR3 is CASSFRGLGTAGELFF. The CDR3 DNA is TGTGCCAGCAGTTTTAGGGGACTAGGGACCGCCGGGGAGCTGTTTTTT.

This clonotype was observed a handful of times. This sequence joins TRBV7-3 and TRBJ2-3, with D possibly being TRBD2 (7 bases). Germline loops: CDR1 SGHTA, CDR2 FQGTGA. With 2 bases removed from V and 6 bases from J, the gap between germline ends came to 12 bases. The CDR3 covers 14 residues. The CDR3 DNA follows: TGTGCCAGCAGCTTACGGGGGGCCTACGATACGCAGTATTTT. It translates to CASSLRGAYDTQYF. The full variable domain, in which reference TRBV7-3 and TRBJ2-3 provide the parts outside the CDR3, is GAGVSQTPSNKVTEKGKYVELRCDPISGHTALYWYRQSLGQGPEFLIYFQGTGAADDSGLPNDRFFAVRPEGSVSTLKIQRTERGDSAVYLCASSLRGAYDTQYFGPGTRLTVL.

This sequence joins TRBV11-2 and TRBJ2-7; 7 bases line up with TRBD2. Germline V lookup: CDR1 SGHAT, CDR2 FQNNGV. The V and J ends lost 1 base and 5 bases, in that order; junction bases with no gene match: 8. This CDR3 spans 15 amino acids. The CDR3 spells CASSLGSGGTHEQYF. The CDR3 DNA is TGTGCCAGCAGCTTAGGTTCCGGGGGGACCCACGAGCAGTACTTC. The variable domain in full, with the rest retrieved from reference TRBV11-2 and TRBJ2-7, is EAGVAQSPRYKIIEKRQSVAFWCNPISGHATLYWYQQILGQGPKLLIQFQNNGVVDDSQLPKDRFSAERLKGVDSTLKIQPAKLEDSAVYLCASSLGSGGTHEQYFGPGTRLTVT.

The chain uses TRBV3-1 and TRBJ1-4, with D maybe TRBD1 (5 bases). The length of the CDR3 is 14 residues. The germline CDR1 and CDR2 sequences are LGHDT and YNNKEL (reference sequence). The germline V and J ends were trimmed by 3 bases and 10 bases, with 15 bases remaining between them. The CDR3 sequence is CASSQSGVGGKLFF. The DNA of the CDR3 is TGTGCCAGCAGCCAGAGCGGGGTCGGGGGAAAACTGTTTTTT. The full variable domain, rest sourced from reference TRBV3-1 and TRBJ1-4, is DTAVSQTPKYLVTQMGNDKSIKCEQNLGHDTMYWYKQDSKKFLKIMFSYNNKELIINETVPNRFSPKSPDKAHLNLHINSLELGDSAVYFCASSQSGVGGKLFFGSGTQLSVL.

The chain has TRBV15 and TRBJ2-1; D unclear. Germline V gene sequence: CDR1 LNHNV, CDR2 YYDKDF (reference sequence). The CDR3 length is 12 residues. Trimming left V 1 base short and J 10 bases short, with 8 bases between. CDR3 protein: CATSRVSREQFF. The CDR3 DNA reads as TGTGCCACCAGCAGAGTGAGTAGGGAGCAGTTCTTC.

The genes are TRBV10-3 and TRBJ2-2; D is undetermined. This CDR3 has 15 amino acids. V lost 6 bases, J lost 0 bases, and 11 bases lay in between. CDR1 and CDR2 (germline): ENHRY, SYGVKD. The CDR3, as DNA: TGTGCCATCAGAGGATACACATCGAACACCGGGGAGCTGTTTTTT. This sequence encodes CAIRGYTSNTGELFF.

This chain connects TRBV6-2 or TRBV6-3 to TRBJ1-1; no reliable D call. CDR3 length: 14 residues. With 8 bases removed from V and 3 bases from J, the gap between germline ends came to 16 bases. Germline CDR1 and CDR2: MNHEY and SVGEGT. CDR3 region: CASLDRSRDTEAFF. The CDR3 DNA is TGTGCCAGCCTTGATAGAAGCCGGGACACTGAAGCTTTCTTT.

The J gene is TRBJ2-7, the V gene TRBV11-2; possible D gene TRBD2, 6 bases. CDR1 SGHAT and CDR2 FQNNGV come from the germline V gene. The CDR3 covers 14 residues. V shed 0 bases and J shed 8 bases, with 14 bases lying between them. In DNA, the CDR3 is TGTGCCAGCAGCTTAGAAAGCGGGTCAGGACAGCAGTACTTC. Residues: CASSLESGSGQQYF.